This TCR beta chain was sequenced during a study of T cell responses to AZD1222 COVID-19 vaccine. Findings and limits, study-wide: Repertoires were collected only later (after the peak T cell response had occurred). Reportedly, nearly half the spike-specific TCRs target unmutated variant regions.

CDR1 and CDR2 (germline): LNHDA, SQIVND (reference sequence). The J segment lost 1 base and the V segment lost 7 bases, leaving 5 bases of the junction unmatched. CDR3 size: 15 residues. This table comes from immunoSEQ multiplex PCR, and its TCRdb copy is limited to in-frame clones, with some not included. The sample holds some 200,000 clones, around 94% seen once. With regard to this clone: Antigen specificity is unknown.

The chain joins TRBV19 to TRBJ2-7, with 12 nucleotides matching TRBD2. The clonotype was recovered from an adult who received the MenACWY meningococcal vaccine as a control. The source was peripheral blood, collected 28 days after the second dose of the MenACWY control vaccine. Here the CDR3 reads CASTPTSGSSYEQYF. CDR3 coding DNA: TGTGCCAGTACCCCGACTAGCGGGAGTTCCTACGAGCAGTACTTC.